These 29 T cell receptor beta chains were all obtained from the same sample, sequenced in a study of blood T cell repertoires in COVID-19. Repertoires were generated with immunoSEQ multiplex PCR, while TCRdb's copy carries only in-frame clones and drops some. The sample lists roughly 52,000 clones, 89% seen once, with about a fifth in the top ten. Material for sequencing was peripheral blood. Receptors originate from a human donor in a cohort sampled during active COVID-19.

CDR3 in DNA: TGTGCCAGCAGCGTAGTTGGGACAGAGGATGGCTACACCTTC. Amino acids: CASSVVGTEDGYTF. The chain has TRBV9 and TRBJ1-2; 7 bases fit TRBD1. The length of the CDR3 is 14 residues. CDR1 is SGDLS, CDR2 YYNGEE, per germline. Germline trimming cut 0 bases from V and 6 bases from J; bases unmatched to any gene: 5.

As DNA, the CDR3 is TGTGCCAGCAGCTTAACAGGCCACTATGGCTACACCTTC. The encoded protein is CASSLTGHYGYTF. The chain links TRBV5-6 to TRBJ1-2; weak D call: TRBD1 (5 bases). Germline V gene lookup returns CDR1 SGHDT and CDR2 YYEEEE. V was cut by 2 bases and J by 3 bases, with 8 bases left in between. The CDR3 is made up of 13 amino acids.

The genes are TRBV9 and TRBJ2-3, with D perhaps matching TRBD2 (5 bases). Looked up from germline, CDR1 is SGDLS and CDR2 is YYNGEE. Trimming removed 4 bases at V and 2 bases at J, with 26 bases between. The CDR3 has 19 amino acids. This chain's CDR3 is CASSQSGIYQTTITDTQYF. The CDR3 DNA reads as TGTGCCAGCAGCCAGTCCGGGATCTATCAAACAACGATCACAGATACGCAGTATTTT.

This rearrangement joins TRBV9 to TRBJ2-7, with D perhaps matching TRBD1 (6 bases). Trimming left V 0 bases short and J 3 bases short, with 19 bases between. CDR1 is SGDLS and CDR2 is YYNGEE in the germline V gene. The CDR3 consists of 17 residues. CDR3 DNA sequence: TGTGCCAGCAGCGTAGGACTCCCGGGCCTACAGGGCTACGAGCAGTACTTC. Amino acids: CASSVGLPGLQGYEQYF.

This chain connects TRBV7-9 to TRBJ1-1; the D is unclear. CDR1 is SEHNR, CDR2 FQNEAQ, per germline (reference sequence). The germline V and J ends were trimmed by 1 base and 1 base, with 7 bases remaining between them. The CDR3 runs to 14 residues. The CDR3 here is CASSLGLWNTEAFF. The CDR3 region has the DNA TGTGCCAGCAGCTTAGGACTTTGGAACACTGAAGCTTTCTTT.

The chain recombines TRBV7-9 with TRBJ2-1, with D possibly matching TRBD1 (8 bases). The V gene's germline CDR1 is SEHNR and CDR2 FQNEAQ (reference sequence). CDR3 length: 14 amino acids. V shed 1 base and J shed 7 bases, with 11 bases lying between them. For the CDR3, the DNA is TGTGCCAGCAGCTTAGAACAGGGGGGGAATGAGCAGTTCTTC. Its translation: CASSLEQGGNEQFF.

This clone came up once. J is TRBJ2-5 and V is TRBV5-1, with 7 bases identical to TRBD1. The V gene's germline CDR1 is SGHRS and CDR2 YFSETQ. Unmatched junction bases numbered 8, after V lost 4 bases and J lost 5 bases. The CDR3 sequence is 14 residues long. CDR3 loop: CASSPRGSGETQYF. CDR3 nucleotides: TGCGCCAGCAGCCCCAGGGGGTCCGGGGAGACCCAGTACTTC.

This chain connects TRBV9 to TRBJ2-5; 11 nucleotides match TRBD2. Looked up from germline, CDR1 is SGDLS and CDR2 is YYNGEE. V lost 2 bases and J lost 5; bases outside the gene matches: 8. CDR3 size: 16 residues. The CDR3 DNA follows: TGTGCCAGCAGCGTTACTAGCGGGGGCCCCCAGGAGACCCAGTACTTC. This translates into CASSVTSGGPQETQYF.

The chain links TRBV7-9 to TRBJ1-6; 10 bases agree with TRBD1. The trim removed 4 bases at V and 7 bases at J, leaving 4 bases unmatched. The CDR3 is made up of 15 amino acids. CDR1 and CDR2 from the germline V gene are SEHNR and FQNEAQ (reference sequence). The CDR3 protein is CASSSPDRGNSPLHF. The CDR3 nucleotides read TGTGCCAGCAGCTCTCCGGACAGGGGGAATTCACCCCTCCACTTT.

This clone was recorded many times. This chain joins TRBV7-2 and TRBJ1-2, with 7 positions matching TRBD1. Germline trimming cut 5 bases from V and 4 bases from J; bases unmatched to any gene: 13. Germline V gene data show CDR1 as SGHTA and CDR2 as FQGNSA. This CDR3 region has 16 residues. The CDR3 reads CASSNRGQAHAYGYTF. The CDR3 region has the DNA TGTGCCAGCAGCAACAGAGGACAGGCACACGCCTATGGCTACACCTTC. The full variable domain, in which reference TRBV7-2 and TRBJ1-2 provide the parts outside the CDR3, is GAGVSQSPSNKVTEKGKDVELRCDPISGHTALYWYRQSLGQGLEFLIYFQGNSAPDKSGLPSDRFSAERTGGSVSTLTIQRTQQEDSAVYLCASSNRGQAHAYGYTFGSGTRLTVV.

The rearrangement links TRBV12-5 to TRBJ1-4; 8 bases map to TRBD1. The CDR3 contains 15 residues. With V trimmed by 2 bases and J by 4 bases, 3 bases remained unmatched. The germline V gene has CDR1 LGHNT and CDR2 FRNRAP. The CDR3 loop is CASGLRTGFNEKLFF. As DNA, the CDR3 is TGTGCTAGTGGTTTGAGGACAGGGTTTAATGAAAAACTGTTTTTT.

V usage is TRBV5-1 and J usage is TRBJ2-1; TRBD1 agrees at 11 bases. The CDR3 sequence is 16 residues long. From germline, CDR1 is SGHRS and CDR2 YFSETQ. The junction had 5 bases not matched to a gene; V was cut back by 0 bases and J by 6 bases. CDR3 amino acids: CASSLGPGTGGNEQFF. The DNA of the CDR3 is TGCGCCAGCAGCTTGGGGCCCGGGACAGGGGGCAATGAGCAGTTCTTC.

The rearrangement uses TRBV4-2 and TRBJ2-1, with D maybe TRBD2 (7 bases). The CDR3 totals 15 residues. Deletions cut 4 bases from V and 10 bases from J, with 20 bases between. Germline V CDR1 and CDR2: LGHNA, YNFKEQ. The CDR3 reads CASSPSGGGPLEQFF. The CDR3 DNA reads TGTGCCAGCAGCCCCAGTGGGGGGGGGCCTCTGGAGCAGTTCTTC.

This clone has just a few counts. This chain uses TRBV30 with TRBJ2-5; weak D call: TRBD1 (5 bases). V gave up 2 bases and J gave up 5 bases, with 9 bases separating them. CDR1 GTSNPN and CDR2 SVGIG come from the germline V gene (reference sequence). The CDR3 extends over 12 amino acids. The CDR3 coding sequence is TGTGCCTGGAGTCAGGGCGGCGAGACCCAGTACTTC. Protein: CAWSQGGETQYF.

The rearrangement links TRBV27 to TRBJ1-2; 11 bases match TRBD1. The CDR3 has 15 residues. Germline values: CDR1 MNHEY, CDR2 SMNVEV (reference sequence). With 1 base clipped from V and 8 bases from J, the junction kept 6 bases outside the gene matches. The DNA of the CDR3 is TGTGCCAGCAGTTTATTAGGACAGGGGGCCTACGGCTACACCTTC. The encoded protein is CASSLLGQGAYGYTF.

V gene TRBV6-2 or TRBV6-3 combines with J gene TRBJ1-5, with 7 positions matching TRBD1. With V trimmed by 0 bases and J by 3 bases, 5 bases remained unmatched. The CDR3 consists of 16 residues. Germline CDR1 and CDR2: MNHEY and SVGEGT. The DNA for the CDR3 is TGTGCCAGCAGTTACTCATTGGGACAGTTCAATCAGCCCCAGCATTTT. It encodes CASSYSLGQFNQPQHF.

CDR3 residues: CSVENMEKLFF. The CDR3 DNA is TGCAGCGTTGAAAACATGGAAAAACTGTTTTTT. The chain uses TRBV29-1 and TRBJ1-4; the D is unclear. Germline CDR1 is SQVTM and CDR2 is ANQGSEA. V shed 2 bases and J shed 8 bases, with 6 bases lying between them. The CDR3 extends over 11 amino acids.

V is TRBV3-1 (or the pseudogene TRBV3-2) and J is TRBJ1-2; unclear D gene. V was clipped by 0 bases and J by 8 bases, with 19 bases between them. Germline CDR1 reads LGHDT; CDR2 reads YNNKEL (reference sequence). The CDR3 spans 16 residues. This chain's CDR3 is CASSQDSAAAVGGYTF. The CDR3 DNA reads as TGTGCCAGCAGCCAAGATAGCGCCGCGGCCGTGGGGGGCTACACCTTC.

CDR3 DNA sequence: TGTGCCAGCAGTGACGGGAGAGATAATTCACCCCTCCACTTT. It codes for CASSDGRDNSPLHF. The chain recombines TRBV6-4 with TRBJ1-6; D call uncertain. The CDR3 is 14 amino acids. Germline V gene sequence: CDR1 MRHNA, CDR2 SNTAGT. The V end lost 2 bases, the J end lost 5 bases, and 7 bases lay between the germline ends.

The chain joins TRBV12-1 to TRBJ2-7; the table's D call, TRBD1, was not checked against the DNA. TRBV12-1 is noted as a pseudogene. The CDR3 contains 16 residues. This CDR3 is CASSFPLRGPSYEQYF. The CDR3 DNA reads as TGTGCCAGCAGCTTCCCACTCAGGGGGCCCTCCTACGAGCAGTACTTC.

The V and J genes are TRBV6-6 and TRBJ1-2; D is unclear. Germline CDR1 MNHNY, CDR2 SVGAGI (reference sequence). Trimming shortened V by 0 bases and J by 1 base, and 9 bases separated the two germline ends. The CDR3 runs 15 residues. In DNA form, the CDR3 reads TGTGCCAGCAGTTACTCTCGATCGGGTAACTATGGCTACACCTTC. This encodes CASSYSRSGNYGYTF.

This clone was found once. The chain uses TRBV5-1 and TRBJ2-7; 7 bases line up with TRBD1. Germline V gene sequence: CDR1 SGHRS, CDR2 YFSETQ. This CDR3 comprises 15 residues. The junction had 5 bases not matched to a gene; V was cut back by 2 bases and J by 0 bases. CDR3 in DNA: TGCGCCAGCAGCTTAGGGACAGCCAGCTCCTACGAGCAGTACTTC. It encodes CASSLGTASSYEQYF.

The V call is TRBV7-9, the J call TRBJ1-3; TRBD1 agrees at 10 bases. The trim removed 5 bases at V and 4 bases at J, leaving 5 bases unmatched. CDR1 is SEHNR and CDR2 is FQNEAQ in the germline V gene (reference sequence). This CDR3 is 15 amino acids long. CDR3 residues: CASSVGTGDGNTIYF. DNA of the CDR3: TGTGCCAGCAGCGTCGGGACAGGGGACGGAAACACCATATATTTT.

V is TRBV29-1 and J is TRBJ2-6, with 8 bases identical to TRBD1. Germline V gene sequence: CDR1 SQVTM, CDR2 ANQGSEA. Trimming removed 6 bases from V and 0 bases from J; junction bases left unmatched: 13. The CDR3 has 18 amino acids. DNA of the CDR3: TGCAGCGTGAGGCTAACAGGGGGAACACACTCTGGGGCCAACGTCCTGACTTTC. This translates into CSVRLTGGTHSGANVLTF.

The rearrangement uses TRBV11-2 and TRBJ2-5; TRBD2 agrees at 7 bases. Losses at the gene ends were 5 bases for V and 3 bases for J; bases not matched to a gene: 9. Germline V gene data show CDR1 as SGHAT and CDR2 as FQNNGV. CDR3 length: 15 amino acids. The CDR3 DNA follows: TGTGCCAGCAGCGTCATGGGCGGGGGTGAAGAGACCCAGTACTTC. The encoded protein is CASSVMGGGEETQYF.

The CDR3 nucleotides read TGTGCCAGCAGCCTTAAGGGACAGGGGGAGGAAAAACTGTTTTTT. Its protein is CASSLKGQGEEKLFF. V is TRBV3-1 (or the pseudogene TRBV3-2) and J is TRBJ1-4, with 11 bases that match TRBD1. Trimming at V came to 4 bases and at J to 8 bases, leaving 6 bases not matched to a gene. Looked up from germline, CDR1 is LGHDT and CDR2 is YNNKEL (reference sequence). The CDR3 totals 15 residues.

The chain carries TRBV6-6 and TRBJ2-4; TRBD2 matches 11 bases. The CDR3 runs 15 residues. CDR1 and CDR2 (germline): MNHNY, SVGAGI (reference sequence). With 6 bases clipped from V and 6 bases from J, the junction kept 7 bases outside the gene matches. The CDR3 coding sequence is TGTGCCAGCAGGGTAGCGGGGGGGCTCTTAAACATTCAGTACTTC. Protein sequence: CASRVAGGLLNIQYF.

This clone came up once. The chain has TRBV19 and TRBJ1-2; 7 nucleotides line up with TRBD1. Losses at the gene ends were 1 base for V and 3 bases for J; bases not matched to a gene: 5. Germline loops: CDR1 LNHDA, CDR2 SQIVND (reference sequence). CDR3 length equals 15 residues. In DNA, the CDR3 is TGTGCCAGTAGTATAGTTGGGACAGCACACTATGGCTACACCTTC. It encodes CASSIVGTAHYGYTF. The whole variable domain, remainder taken from reference TRBV19 and TRBJ1-2, is DGGITQSPKYLFRKEGQNVTLSCEQNLNHDAMYWYRQDPGQGLRLIYYSQIVNDFQKGDIAEGYSVSREKKESFPLTVTSAQKNPTAFYLCASSIVGTAHYGYTFGSGTRLTVV.

The gene calls are TRBV6-5 and TRBJ2-1, with TRBD2 matching 9 bases. V trimming: 8 bases; J trimming: 7 bases; junction bases outside the gene matches: 9. CDR1 is MNHEY, CDR2 SVGAGI, per germline. This CDR3 comprises 14 residues. In DNA form, the CDR3 reads TGTGCCAGCGTTGGGGGACTAGCTGGGAATGAGCAGTTCTTC. Encoded protein: CASVGGLAGNEQFF.